Presented here are 30 T cell receptor beta chains from one specimen sequenced in a study of OX40 agonist ivuxolimab in advanced cancers. Sequenced by immunoSEQ multiplex PCR; TCRdb stores in-frame clones only, minus some. Here the sample spans tens of thousands of clones, roughly four fifths being singletons. The material sequenced was CD4+ or CD8+ T cells sorted from blood, taken in a trial of the OX40 agonist ivuxolimab. All receptors derive from an adult with an advanced solid tumor such as melanoma, head and neck, liver or kidney cancer.

This chain connects TRBV7-8 to TRBJ1-4, with TRBD1 identical over 10 bases. This CDR3 region has 16 residues. Germline V gene data show CDR1 as SGHVS and CDR2 as FQNEAQ. J was trimmed by 11 bases and V by 4 bases; bases with no gene match: 13. Here the CDR3 DNA reads TGTGCCAGCAGCTCACATGCGGACAGGGGGATGGGCAAACTGTTTTTT. Translating it yields CASSSHADRGMGKLFF.

The J gene is TRBJ2-3, the V gene TRBV18; tentative D call: TRBD2 (6 bases). With 6 bases removed from V and 1 base from J, the gap between germline ends came to 17 bases. The CDR3 extends over 16 amino acids. CDR1 and CDR2 (germline): KGHSH, LQKENI. The CDR3 here is CASSPNWGEGTDTQYF. In DNA form, the CDR3 reads TGTGCCAGCTCCCCCAATTGGGGGGAGGGCACAGATACGCAGTATTTT.

The chain carries TRBV6-6 and TRBJ2-3; a weak D match, TRBD1 (6 bases). Trimming removed 11 bases at V and 2 bases at J, with 17 bases between. Germline CDR1 MNHNY, CDR2 SVGAGI (reference sequence). This CDR3 is built from 14 residues. In DNA, the CDR3 is TGTGCCGGGAATATAGGGGGTCCCACAGATACGCAGTATTTT. It translates to CAGNIGGPTDTQYF.

This rearrangement joins TRBV6-1 to TRBJ1-2; 9 positions agree with TRBD1. The germline gives CDR1 MNHNS, CDR2 SASEGT. Trimming took 6 bases from V and 7 from J; bases not matched to a gene: 9. The CDR3 has 14 amino acids. CDR3 protein: CASRGTGRTGGYTF. The CDR3 nucleotides read TGTGCCAGCAGGGGGACAGGGAGGACGGGTGGCTACACCTTC.

V usage is TRBV27 and J usage is TRBJ1-2, with 8 bases lining up with TRBD1. This CDR3 region has 14 residues. The V gene end was trimmed by 2 bases and the J gene end by 7 bases; junction bases not matched to a gene: 6. The V gene's germline CDR1 is MNHEY and CDR2 SMNVEV (reference sequence). CDR3 residues: CASSLGRQGFGYTF. The CDR3 bases are TGTGCCAGCAGTTTAGGGCGACAGGGGTTTGGCTACACCTTC.

This clone was seen more than once but under ten times. The V call is TRBV29-1, the J call TRBJ1-1; no definite D call. The CDR3 length is 13 residues. The V end was cut by 8 bases, the J end by 1 base, with 14 bases between. Germline values: CDR1 SQVTM, CDR2 ANQGSEA. The CDR3 spells CSSLRGPNTEAFF. The CDR3 coding sequence is TGCAGCTCGTTAAGAGGGCCGAACACTGAAGCTTTCTTT.

The chain recombines TRBV19 with TRBJ2-4; D unclear. Germline CDR1 and CDR2: LNHDA and SQIVND (reference sequence). V dropped 3 bases and J dropped 0 bases, with 9 bases sitting between them. This CDR3 spans 15 amino acids. CDR3 loop: CASSMGLQAKNIQYF. CDR3 bases: TGTGCCAGTAGTATGGGGTTACAAGCCAAAAACATTCAGTACTTC.

This clone was picked up one time. This sequence joins TRBV6-5 and TRBJ1-2, with D possibly being TRBD1 (6 bases). Germline V CDR1 and CDR2: MNHEY, SVGAGI. V lost 3 bases, J lost 4 bases, and 15 bases lay in between. The CDR3 extends over 15 amino acids. In nucleotides, the CDR3 is TGTGCCAGCAGTTATATCGCAGGGGAAGTCTATGGCTACACCTTC. Protein sequence: CASSYIAGEVYGYTF.

The CDR3 loop reads CAISVKVNTEAFF. The CDR3 DNA follows: TGTGCCATCAGTGTAAAAGTGAACACTGAAGCTTTCTTT. The chain couples TRBV10-3 to TRBJ1-1; D uncertain. Germline V gives CDR1 ENHRY, CDR2 SYGVKD. The CDR3 is 13 residues long. Trimming left V 4 bases short and J 0 bases short, with 6 bases between.

The V and J genes are TRBV6-1 and TRBJ1-1; 12 positions match TRBD1. This CDR3 is 17 amino acids long. V gave up 3 bases and J gave up 0 bases; unmatched junction bases: 5. Germline assignment: CDR1 MNHNS and CDR2 SASEGT. DNA for the CDR3: TGTGCCAGCAGTGAGAGGGACAGGGGGCGAATGAACACTGAAGCTTTCTTT. Its protein is CASSERDRGRMNTEAFF.

The rearrangement links TRBV5-1 to TRBJ2-7; D might be TRBD1 or TRBD2, each matching 5 bases. Germline lookup yields CDR1 SGHRS and CDR2 YFSETQ. V lost 2 bases and J lost 7, with 16 bases in between. The CDR3 runs 14 residues. CDR3 sequence (DNA): TGCGCCAGCAGCTTAGTCCTCCGGGACCGGGAGCAGTACTTC. This translates into CASSLVLRDREQYF.

The chain carries TRBV27 and TRBJ2-6, with a tentative D call TRBD2 (5 bases). Germline lookup yields CDR1 MNHEY and CDR2 SMNVEV (reference sequence). Trimming removed 2 bases from V and 0 bases from J, with 8 bases in between. The CDR3 is made up of 16 amino acids. Written as DNA, the CDR3 is TGTGCCAGCAGTTTAAACGGGGTCTCTGGGGCCAACGTCCTGACTTTC. Protein sequence: CASSLNGVSGANVLTF.

V gene TRBV11-3 combines with J gene TRBJ2-3, with TRBD2 matching 15 bases. V was pared by 4 bases and J by 5 bases, with 4 bases of the junction left unmatched. The CDR3 contains 16 residues. Germline CDR1 SGHNT, CDR2 YENEEA. The CDR3 nucleotides read TGTGCCAGCAGCTACGGACTAGCGGGGGGGCGAGATACGCAGTATTTT. This translates into CASSYGLAGGRDTQYF.

The V call is TRBV5-1, the J call TRBJ2-5; 11 nucleotides align to TRBD2. CDR3 length: 16 residues. The trim removed 0 bases at V and 7 bases at J, leaving 8 bases unmatched. Germline values: CDR1 SGHRS, CDR2 YFSETQ. The CDR3 DNA reads as TGCGCCAGCAGCTTGGGATCGACTAGCGGGGAGGTGACCCAGTACTTC. Translation: CASSLGSTSGEVTQYF. Using reference TRBV5-1 and TRBJ2-5 for the parts outside the CDR3, the full variable domain is KAGVTQTPRYLIKTRGQQVTLSCSPISGHRSVSWYQQTPGQGLQFLFEYFSETQRNKGNFPGRFSGRQFSNSRSEMNVSTLELGDSALYLCASSLGSTSGEVTQYFGPGTRLLVL.

The V and J genes are TRBV7-3 and TRBJ2-3, with TRBD2 matching over 7 bases. Germline trimming cut 5 bases from V and 6 bases from J; bases unmatched to any gene: 5. Germline values: CDR1 SGHTA, CDR2 FQGTGA. The CDR3 extends over 13 amino acids. The CDR3 bases are TGTGCCAGCAGCCTCGGAGCGGGGGATACGCAGTATTTT. Residues: CASSLGAGDTQYF. Filled out from reference TRBV7-3 and TRBJ2-3, the complete variable domain reads GAGVSQTPSNKVTEKGKYVELRCDPISGHTALYWYRQSLGQGPEFLIYFQGTGAADDSGLPNDRFFAVRPEGSVSTLKIQRTERGDSAVYLCASSLGAGDTQYFGPGTRLTVL.

A few counts support this clone. V usage is TRBV30 and J usage is TRBJ1-5; TRBD1 matches 9 bases. The CDR3 contains 14 residues. V shed 5 bases, J shed 2 bases, and the junction held 4 bases outside the gene matches. CDR1 GTSNPN and CDR2 SVGIG come from the germline V gene (reference sequence). CDR3 in amino acids: CAWGQGIGNQPQHF. In nucleotides, the CDR3 is TGTGCCTGGGGACAGGGGATCGGCAATCAGCCCCAGCATTTT.

The V and J genes are TRBV6-1 and TRBJ2-5; TRBD1 is a possible D gene (7 bases). CDR3 length: 16 amino acids. CDR1 is MNHNS and CDR2 is SASEGT in the germline V gene. V gave up 2 bases and J gave up 5 bases, with 18 bases separating them. The chain's CDR3 is CASSELPGGLRETQYF. The CDR3 DNA reads TGTGCCAGCAGTGAACTACCAGGGGGGCTGCGGGAGACCCAGTACTTC.

This rearrangement joins TRBV5-1 to TRBJ2-7; 10 nucleotides agree with TRBD1. The CDR3 extends over 16 amino acids. Trimming at V came to 4 bases and at J to 0 bases, leaving 7 bases not matched to a gene. CDR1 SGHRS and CDR2 YFSETQ come from the germline V gene. CDR3 loop: CASSPGTGVSSYEQYF. The DNA of the CDR3 is TGCGCCAGCAGCCCCGGGACAGGGGTCAGCTCCTACGAGCAGTACTTC.

The rearrangement uses TRBV27 and TRBJ2-7; tentative D call: TRBD1 (6 bases). The germline CDR1 and CDR2 sequences are MNHEY and SMNVEV (reference sequence). The ends were cut back, 5 bases at V and 2 bases at J, with 13 bases in the middle. CDR3 length equals 14 residues. The CDR3 DNA reads TGTGCCAGCAGTCTTTCGGGACAAACCTACGAGCAGTACTTC. Its translation: CASSLSGQTYEQYF.

Points on this clone: The junction differs from germline at one of its ends, possibly a read error. V and J are TRBV5-6 and TRBJ1-2; perhaps TRBD1 as D (6 bases). Germline loops: CDR1 SGHDT, CDR2 YYEEEE. This CDR3 contains 12 residues. CDR3 nucleotide sequence: TGTGCCAGCAGCTTGGGCCCACAGGGACTGGCCTTC. Protein: CASSLGPQGLAF.

This chain connects TRBV7-9 to TRBJ1-5; D is possibly TRBD1 (6 bases). This CDR3 contains 14 residues. Germline CDR1 and CDR2: SEHNR and FQNEAQ (reference sequence). Between the trimmed V and J ends, which lost 8 bases and 2 bases, there was a span of 13 bases. The CDR3 region has the DNA TGTGCCAGCGAGGCCGGGGGCGGCAATCAGCCCCAGCATTTT. Translation: CASEAGGGNQPQHF.

The chain links TRBV15 to TRBJ2-1; D perhaps matches TRBD2 (5 bases). The CDR3 extends over 18 amino acids. The germline V gene encodes CDR1 LNHNV and CDR2 YYDKDF (reference sequence). Trimming left V 0 bases short and J 5 bases short, with 20 bases between. CDR3 DNA sequence: TGTGCCACCAGCAGAGATCAAATAGGCTGGACTGGCGACAATGAGCAGTTCTTC. It specifies CATSRDQIGWTGDNEQFF.

The chain carries TRBV15 and TRBJ1-5; D unclear. The CDR3 length is 13 residues. The germline gives CDR1 LNHNV, CDR2 YYDKDF (reference sequence). V was clipped by 3 bases and J by 5 bases, with 8 bases between them. CDR3 DNA: TGTGCCACCAGCAGGCTCGCGGATCAGCCCCAGCATTTT. Protein product: CATSRLADQPQHF.

This clone has a handful of counts. The rearrangement links TRBV19 to TRBJ2-7; tentatively, D is TRBD1 (6 bases). Trimming stripped 5 bases from V and 4 bases from J, with 18 bases between. This CDR3 is built from 15 residues. Germline values: CDR1 LNHDA, CDR2 SQIVND (reference sequence). The CDR3 nucleotides read TGTGCCAGTAGTCGGATACCGACAGGTTTTTACGAGCAGTACTTC. It is translated as CASSRIPTGFYEQYF.

The chain couples TRBV5-1 to TRBJ1-1, with TRBD1 matching over 10 bases. The CDR3 runs to 14 residues. J was trimmed by 6 bases and V by 2 bases; bases with no gene match: 4. Germline CDR1 is SGHRS and CDR2 is YFSETQ. The CDR3 nucleotides read TGCGCCAGCAGCTTCGGGACAGGGGTCTCTGAAGCTTTCTTT. Translating it yields CASSFGTGVSEAFF.

This clone showed up just a few times. The chain links TRBV19 to TRBJ2-1, with D maybe TRBD1 (5 bases). The CDR3 covers 13 residues. Germline V lookup: CDR1 LNHDA, CDR2 SQIVND (reference sequence). V was trimmed by 8 bases and J by 4 bases, leaving 12 bases between them. In nucleotides, the CDR3 is TGTGCCAGTGCATACAGGCCATACAATGAGCAGTTCTTC. Amino acids: CASAYRPYNEQFF. The whole variable domain, remainder taken from reference TRBV19 and TRBJ2-1, is DGGITQSPKYLFRKEGQNVTLSCEQNLNHDAMYWYRQDPGQGLRLIYYSQIVNDFQKGDIAEGYSVSREKKESFPLTVTSAQKNPTAFYLCASAYRPYNEQFFGPGTRLTVL.

This chain links TRBV12-5 with TRBJ2-7; either TRBD1 or TRBD2 may supply D (5 bases each). Looked up from germline, CDR1 is LGHNT and CDR2 is FRNRAP. V lost 1 base and J lost 3, with 16 bases in between. This CDR3 is 16 amino acids long. The CDR3 protein is CASGLATGTIIYEQYF. Written as DNA, the CDR3 is TGTGCTAGTGGTTTGGCTACCGGGACCATCATCTACGAGCAGTACTTC.

The chain has TRBV7-2 and TRBJ1-6; TRBD1 aligns across 12 bases. The germline gives CDR1 SGHTA, CDR2 FQGNSA. The CDR3 spans 15 residues. V gave up 5 bases and J gave up 9 bases; unmatched junction bases: 5. The CDR3 region is CASSRKGQGASPLHF. In DNA form, the CDR3 reads TGTGCCAGCAGCCGAAAGGGACAGGGGGCTTCACCCCTCCACTTT.

The chain combines TRBV7-2 with TRBJ2-1; 8 bases line up with TRBD1. The germline CDR1 and CDR2 sequences are SGHTA and FQGNSA. The CDR3 extends over 15 amino acids. V shed 1 base and J 6 bases; nucleotides not matched to a gene: 5. The CDR3 DNA reads as TGTGCCAGCAGCTTAGAGTGGACAGGGTTCAATGAGCAGTTCTTC. As protein: CASSLEWTGFNEQFF.

The J gene is TRBJ2-5, the V gene TRBV6-1; 8 bases are shared with TRBD2. Germline loops: CDR1 MNHNS, CDR2 SASEGT. Trimming took 2 bases from V and 5 from J; bases not matched to a gene: 10. There are 16 residues in the CDR3. This CDR3 reads CASSESGGALRETQYF. In nucleotides, the CDR3 is TGTGCCAGCAGTGAATCGGGGGGGGCCCTGAGGGAGACCCAGTACTTC.